This T cell receptor (beta chain) emerged from a study of cytomegalovirus exposure and HLA in healthy donors. Study outcomes and limitations: There were some public TCRs occurring in many donors, but most TCR sequences were rare. In a later analysis, TCR beta V- and J-gene trimming showed a link to a missense DCLRE1C variant. Sequencing likely produced, as an artifact, a cluster of highly shared sequence variants.

Trimming took off 7 bases at V and 3 bases at J, with 12 bases between the two ends. CDR1 and CDR2 (germline): MGHDK, SYGVNS. CDR3 length: 13 amino acids. Turning to this clone: Its specificity is unknown.

With 60 Vbeta and 13 Jbeta primers, the PCR was carried out. Profiling relied on immunoSEQ multiplex PCR, and the TCRdb table lists in-frame clones only, not all of them. The data contain 95,000 to 150,000 clones, roughly four fifths of them singletons. The sequence came from a woman aged 35 to 49 in good health and CMV-seronegative. Source material: PBMCs. The rearrangement uses TRBV25-1 and TRBJ1-1; D is uncertain. For the CDR3, the DNA is TGTGCCAGCACTCGGTTCGGGGACACTGAAGCTTTCTTT. It encodes CASTRFGDTEAFF.